This TCR beta chain was retrieved from a study of CD8+ T cells in alopecia areata. Whole-study findings and limits: Tofacitinib delivered significant drops in scalp clonality and in expanded CD8+ clones among the top 100. Only one nonresponder was present, which leaves the link between baseline CD8+ expansion and response uncertain. Many expanded lesional clones stayed in scalp and blood while on tofacitinib. Normal skin's resident alphabeta T cells are sequenced alongside lesional scalp T cells.

cDNA serving as the sequencing template came from extracted, reverse transcribed RNA. Assay used: immunoSEQ multiplex PCR; TCRdb lists only in-frame clones, some missing. This sample has roughly 73,000 clones, with around 30% found just once. Germline lookup yields CDR1 MGHRA and CDR2 YSYEKL. V was cut by 0 bases and J by 2 bases, with 2 bases left in between. The CDR3 runs to 12 residues. In this sample, this clone turned up a few times. Its specificity is not known. The treatment denotes: oral pan-JAK inhibitor, 5-10 mg twice daily. The receptor's source is a human donor with alopecia areata. The rearrangement joins TRBV4-1 to TRBJ2-7; D remains ambiguous. The sample was CD8+ T cells sorted from blood, taken at week 4, from a patient treated with tofacitinib. The CDR3 DNA sequence: TGCGCCAGCAGCCAAGATCCCTACGAGCAGTACTTC. Amino acids: CASSQDPYEQYF.